Here is one TCR beta chain with its context. No antigen is known for it. The sample originates from a study of cytomegalovirus exposure and HLA in healthy donors. Broader study findings: Some TCR beta chains (approximately 180 of them) were listed as cytomegalovirus-associated. Published work reported that the classifier diagnosed cytomegalovirus status with high specificity and sensitivity.

CDR3 size: 15 residues. Germline assignment: CDR1 KGHSH and CDR2 LQKENI. Trimming removed 0 bases at V and 1 base at J, with 9 bases between. Vbeta (60) and Jbeta (13) primers were used in the PCR. In the authors' methods: Roughly 80 million unique TCR beta chains, roughly 11 million of them shared, were counted by a later analysis. Profiled with immunoSEQ multiplex PCR; TCRdb holds only in-frame clones, not every one. From that table come the V and J calls and clone size; the DNA was used to work out D and trimming. This sample's table has 200,000 to 250,000 clones. This receptor was taken from a woman in her 30s in good health and CMV-seropositive. The V and J genes are TRBV18 and TRBJ1-1; D might be TRBD1 (5 bases). Sequenced sample: PBMCs. Written as DNA, the CDR3 is TGTGCCAGCTCACCACCTGCAGGGAAGAACACTGAAGCTTTCTTT. Translation: CASSPPAGKNTEAFF.